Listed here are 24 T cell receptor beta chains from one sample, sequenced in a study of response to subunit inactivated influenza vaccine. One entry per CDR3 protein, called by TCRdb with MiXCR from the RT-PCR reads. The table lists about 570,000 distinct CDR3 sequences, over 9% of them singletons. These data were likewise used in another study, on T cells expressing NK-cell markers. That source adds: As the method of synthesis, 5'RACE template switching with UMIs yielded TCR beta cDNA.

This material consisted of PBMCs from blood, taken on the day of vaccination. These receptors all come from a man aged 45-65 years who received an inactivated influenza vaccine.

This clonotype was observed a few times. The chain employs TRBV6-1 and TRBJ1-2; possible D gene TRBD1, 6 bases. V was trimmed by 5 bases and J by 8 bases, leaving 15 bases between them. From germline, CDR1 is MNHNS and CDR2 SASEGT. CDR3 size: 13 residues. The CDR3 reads CASSLGDNGGYTF. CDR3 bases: TGTGCCAGCAGTCTCGGGGACAATGGGGGCTACACCTTC.

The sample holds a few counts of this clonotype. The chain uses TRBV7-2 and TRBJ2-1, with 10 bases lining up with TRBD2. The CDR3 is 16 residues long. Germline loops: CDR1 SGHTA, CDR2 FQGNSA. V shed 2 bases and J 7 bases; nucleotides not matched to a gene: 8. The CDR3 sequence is CASSLQSGRASNEQFF. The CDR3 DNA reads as TGTGCCAGCAGCTTACAGAGCGGGAGGGCCTCGAATGAGCAGTTCTTC.

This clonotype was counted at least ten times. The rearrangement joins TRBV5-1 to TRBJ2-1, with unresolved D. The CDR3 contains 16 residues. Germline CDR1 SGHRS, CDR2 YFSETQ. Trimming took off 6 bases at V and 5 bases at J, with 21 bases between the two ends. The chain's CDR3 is CASTLATFSGDNEQFF. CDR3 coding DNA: TGCGCCAGCACTCTGGCGACATTCTCCGGCGACAATGAGCAGTTCTTC.

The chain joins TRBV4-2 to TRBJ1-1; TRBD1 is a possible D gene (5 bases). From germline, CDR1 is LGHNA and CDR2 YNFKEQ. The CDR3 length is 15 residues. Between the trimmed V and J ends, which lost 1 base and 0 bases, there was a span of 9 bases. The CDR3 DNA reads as TGTGCCAGCAGCCAAGGTCTGGGACTGAACACTGAAGCTTTCTTT. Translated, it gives CASSQGLGLNTEAFF.

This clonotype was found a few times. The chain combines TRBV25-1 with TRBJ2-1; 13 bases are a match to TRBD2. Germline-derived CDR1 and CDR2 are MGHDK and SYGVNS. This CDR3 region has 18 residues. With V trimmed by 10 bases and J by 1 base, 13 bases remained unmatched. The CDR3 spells CATRPGQGLAGSYNEQFF. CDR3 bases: TGTGCCACTAGACCGGGACAGGGACTAGCGGGGTCCTACAATGAGCAGTTCTTC.

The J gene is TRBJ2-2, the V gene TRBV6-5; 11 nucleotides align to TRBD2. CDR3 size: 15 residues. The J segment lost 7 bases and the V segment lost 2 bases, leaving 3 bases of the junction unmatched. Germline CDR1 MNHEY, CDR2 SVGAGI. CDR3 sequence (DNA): TGTGCCAGCAGTTACACCGGGACTAGCGGCGGGGAGCTGTTTTTT. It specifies CASSYTGTSGGELFF.

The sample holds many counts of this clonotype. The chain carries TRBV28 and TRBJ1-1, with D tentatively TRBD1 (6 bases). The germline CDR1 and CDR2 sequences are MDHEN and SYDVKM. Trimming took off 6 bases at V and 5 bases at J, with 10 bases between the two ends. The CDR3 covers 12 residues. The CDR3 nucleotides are TGTGCCAGCAGAATAGGGGGGACTGAAGCTTTCTTT. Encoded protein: CASRIGGTEAFF.

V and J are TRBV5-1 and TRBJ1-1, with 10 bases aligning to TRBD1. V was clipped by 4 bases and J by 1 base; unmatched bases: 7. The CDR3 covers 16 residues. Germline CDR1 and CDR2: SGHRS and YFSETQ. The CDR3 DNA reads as TGCGCCAGCAGCAAAGGGACAGGGGTGGCGAACACTGAAGCTTTCTTT. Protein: CASSKGTGVANTEAFF.

The CDR3 is CATSRERQGGSNQPQHF. CDR3 DNA: TGTGCCACCAGCAGGGAACGACAGGGTGGAAGCAATCAGCCCCAGCATTTT. V and J are TRBV15 and TRBJ1-5, with TRBD1 matching 7 bases. V shed 3 bases and J 1 base; nucleotides not matched to a gene: 9. CDR3 length: 17 residues. From germline, CDR1 is LNHNV and CDR2 YYDKDF (reference sequence).

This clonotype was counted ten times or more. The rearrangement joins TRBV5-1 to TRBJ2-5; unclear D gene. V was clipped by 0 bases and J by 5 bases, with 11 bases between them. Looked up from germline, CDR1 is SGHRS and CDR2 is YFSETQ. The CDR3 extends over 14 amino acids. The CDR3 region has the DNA TGCGCCAGCAGCTTGGGGTCCAATCGGGAGACCCAGTACTTC. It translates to CASSLGSNRETQYF.

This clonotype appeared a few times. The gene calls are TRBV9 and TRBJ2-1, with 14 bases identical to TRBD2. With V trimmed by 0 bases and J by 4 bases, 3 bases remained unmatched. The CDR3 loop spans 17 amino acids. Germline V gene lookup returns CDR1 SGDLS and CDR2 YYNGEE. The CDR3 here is CASSVGLAGGSYNEQFF. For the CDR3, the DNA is TGTGCCAGCAGCGTAGGACTAGCGGGAGGGTCTTACAATGAGCAGTTCTTC.

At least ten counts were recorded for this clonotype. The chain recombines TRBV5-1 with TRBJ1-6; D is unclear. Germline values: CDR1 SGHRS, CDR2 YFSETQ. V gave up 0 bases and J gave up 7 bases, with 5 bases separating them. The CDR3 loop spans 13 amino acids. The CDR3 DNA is TGCGCCAGCAGCTTGGTATCCAATTCACCCCTCCACTTT. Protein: CASSLVSNSPLHF.

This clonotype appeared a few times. The CDR3 loop is CASDLSYRAMNTEAFF. The DNA for the CDR3 is TGTGCCAGCGACTTGTCGTACAGGGCTATGAACACTGAAGCTTTCTTT. This chain joins TRBV12-3 or TRBV12-4 and TRBJ1-1; tentative D call: TRBD1 (6 bases). Deletions cut 8 bases from V and 0 bases from J, with 19 bases between. CDR3 size: 16 residues.

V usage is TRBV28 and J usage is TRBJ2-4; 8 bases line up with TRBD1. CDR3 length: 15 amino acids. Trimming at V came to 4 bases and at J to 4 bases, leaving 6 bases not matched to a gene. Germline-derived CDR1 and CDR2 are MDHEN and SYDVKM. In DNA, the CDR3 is TGTGCCAGCAGTTCGGCAGGGGGCGCGAAAAACATTCAGTACTTC. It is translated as CASSSAGGAKNIQYF.

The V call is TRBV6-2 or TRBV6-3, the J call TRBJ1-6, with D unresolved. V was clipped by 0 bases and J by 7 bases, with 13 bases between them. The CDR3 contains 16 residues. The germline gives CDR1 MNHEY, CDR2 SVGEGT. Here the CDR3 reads CASSYSIARNNSPLHF. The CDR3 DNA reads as TGTGCCAGCAGTTACTCGATCGCCAGAAACAATTCACCCCTCCACTTT.

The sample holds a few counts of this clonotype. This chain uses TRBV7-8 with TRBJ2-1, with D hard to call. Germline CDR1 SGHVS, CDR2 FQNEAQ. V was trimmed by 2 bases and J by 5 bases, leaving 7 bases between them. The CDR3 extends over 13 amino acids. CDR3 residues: CASSLSQNNEQFF. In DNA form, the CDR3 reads TGTGCCAGCAGCTTATCCCAGAACAATGAGCAGTTCTTC.

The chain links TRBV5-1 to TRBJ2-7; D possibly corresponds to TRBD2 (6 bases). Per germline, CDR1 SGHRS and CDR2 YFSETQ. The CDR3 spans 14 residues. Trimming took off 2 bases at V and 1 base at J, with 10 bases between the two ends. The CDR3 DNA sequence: TGCGCCAGCAGCTTTGACGGGGGATCCTACGAGCAGTACTTC. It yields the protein CASSFDGGSYEQYF. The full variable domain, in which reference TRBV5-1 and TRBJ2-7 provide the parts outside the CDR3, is KAGVTQTPRYLIKTRGQQVTLSCSPISGHRSVSWYQQTPGQGLQFLFEYFSETQRNKGNFPGRFSGRQFSNSRSEMNVSTLELGDSALYLCASSFDGGSYEQYFGPGTRLTVT.

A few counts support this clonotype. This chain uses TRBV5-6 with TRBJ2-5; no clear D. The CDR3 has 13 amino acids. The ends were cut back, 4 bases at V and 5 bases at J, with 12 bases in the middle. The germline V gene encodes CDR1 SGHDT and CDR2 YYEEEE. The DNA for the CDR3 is TGTGCCAGCAGCATCGGAATGGGCGAGACCCAGTACTTC. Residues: CASSIGMGETQYF.

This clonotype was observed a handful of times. CDR3 sequence (DNA): TGTGCCTGGAGTGTAGTGATTAATGAAAAACTGTTTTTT. Translated, it gives CAWSVVINEKLFF. The rearrangement joins TRBV30 to TRBJ1-4; D gene ambiguous. With 0 bases removed from V and 4 bases from J, the gap between germline ends came to 6 bases. The CDR3 has 13 residues. Germline values: CDR1 GTSNPN, CDR2 SVGIG (reference sequence).

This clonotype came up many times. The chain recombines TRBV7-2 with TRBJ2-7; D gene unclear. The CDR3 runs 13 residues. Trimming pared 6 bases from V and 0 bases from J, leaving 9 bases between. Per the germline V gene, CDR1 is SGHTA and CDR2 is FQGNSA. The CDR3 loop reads CASSLSDSYEQYF. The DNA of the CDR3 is TGTGCCAGCAGTTTATCGGACTCCTACGAGCAGTACTTC.

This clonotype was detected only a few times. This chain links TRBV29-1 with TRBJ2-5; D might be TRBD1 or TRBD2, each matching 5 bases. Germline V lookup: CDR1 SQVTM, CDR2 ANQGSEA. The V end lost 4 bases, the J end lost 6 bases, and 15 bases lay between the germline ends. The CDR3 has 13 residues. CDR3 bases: TGCAGCGTTGGACAGATTCACGGGAAGACCCAGTACTTC. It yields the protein CSVGQIHGKTQYF. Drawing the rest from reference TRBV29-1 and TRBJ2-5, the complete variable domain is SAVISQKPSRDICQRGTSLTIQCQVDSQVTMMFWYRQQPGQSLTLIATANQGSEATYESGFVIDKFPISRPNLTFSTLTVSNMSPEDSSIYLCSVGQIHGKTQYFGPGTRLLVL.

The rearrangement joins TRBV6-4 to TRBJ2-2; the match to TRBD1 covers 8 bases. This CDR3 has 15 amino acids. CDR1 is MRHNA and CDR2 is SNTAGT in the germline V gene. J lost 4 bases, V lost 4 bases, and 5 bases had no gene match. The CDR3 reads CASSASTGGTGELFF. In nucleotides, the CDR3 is TGTGCCAGCAGTGCAAGCACAGGGGGCACCGGGGAGCTGTTTTTT.

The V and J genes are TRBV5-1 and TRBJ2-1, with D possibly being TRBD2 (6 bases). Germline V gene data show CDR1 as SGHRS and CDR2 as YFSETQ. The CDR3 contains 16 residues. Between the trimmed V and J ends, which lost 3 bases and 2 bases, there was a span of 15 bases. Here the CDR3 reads CASSSGSGSAYNEQFF. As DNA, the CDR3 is TGCGCCAGCAGCTCCGGTAGCGGTTCAGCCTACAATGAGCAGTTCTTC.

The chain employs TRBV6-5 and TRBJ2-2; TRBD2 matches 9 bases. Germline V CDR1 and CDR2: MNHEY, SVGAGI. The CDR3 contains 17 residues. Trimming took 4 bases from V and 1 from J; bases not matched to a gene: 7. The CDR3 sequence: CASSLTTLAGNTGELFF. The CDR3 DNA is TGTGCCAGCAGTTTGACAACACTAGCGGGGAACACCGGGGAGCTGTTTTTT.